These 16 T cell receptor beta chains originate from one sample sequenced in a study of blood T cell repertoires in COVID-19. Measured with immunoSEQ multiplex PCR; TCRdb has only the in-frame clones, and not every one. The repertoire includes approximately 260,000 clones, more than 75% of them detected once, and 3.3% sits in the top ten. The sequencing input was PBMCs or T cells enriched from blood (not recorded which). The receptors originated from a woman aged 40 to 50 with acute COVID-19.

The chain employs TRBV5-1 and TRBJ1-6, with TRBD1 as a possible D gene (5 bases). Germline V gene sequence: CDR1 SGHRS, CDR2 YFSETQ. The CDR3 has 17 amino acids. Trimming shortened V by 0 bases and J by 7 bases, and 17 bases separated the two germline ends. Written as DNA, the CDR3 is TGCGCCAGCAGCTTGGTGGTGTTGCGGGGCGCGAATTCACCCCTCCACTTT. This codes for CASSLVVLRGANSPLHF.

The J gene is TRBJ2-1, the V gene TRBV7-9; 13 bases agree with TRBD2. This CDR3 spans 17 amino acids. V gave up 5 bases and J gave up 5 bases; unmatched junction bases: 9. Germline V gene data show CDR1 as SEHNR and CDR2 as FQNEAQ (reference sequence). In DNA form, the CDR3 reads TGTGCCAGCAGCGAGGGACTAGCGGGACCCCGGGACAATGAGCAGTTCTTC. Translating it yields CASSEGLAGPRDNEQFF.

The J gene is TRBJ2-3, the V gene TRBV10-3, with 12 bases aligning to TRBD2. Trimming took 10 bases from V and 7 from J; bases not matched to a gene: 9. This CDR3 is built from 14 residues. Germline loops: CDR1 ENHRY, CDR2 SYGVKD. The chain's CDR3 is CATEGRTSGNTQYF. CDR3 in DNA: TGTGCCACCGAGGGACGGACTAGCGGGAATACGCAGTATTTT.

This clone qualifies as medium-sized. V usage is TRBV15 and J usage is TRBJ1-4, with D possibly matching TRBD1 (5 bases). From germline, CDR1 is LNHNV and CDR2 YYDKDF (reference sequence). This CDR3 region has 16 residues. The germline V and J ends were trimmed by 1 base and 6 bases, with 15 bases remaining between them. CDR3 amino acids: CATSRVDGKGDEKLFF. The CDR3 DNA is TGTGCCACCAGCAGAGTAGACGGCAAAGGGGATGAAAAACTGTTTTTT.

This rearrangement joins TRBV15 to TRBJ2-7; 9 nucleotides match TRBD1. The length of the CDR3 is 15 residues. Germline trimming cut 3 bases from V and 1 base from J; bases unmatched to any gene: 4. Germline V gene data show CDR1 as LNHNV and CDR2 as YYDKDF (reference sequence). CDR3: CATSRSTGGSYEQYF. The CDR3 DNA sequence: TGTGCCACCAGCAGGTCGACAGGGGGGTCCTACGAGCAGTACTTC.

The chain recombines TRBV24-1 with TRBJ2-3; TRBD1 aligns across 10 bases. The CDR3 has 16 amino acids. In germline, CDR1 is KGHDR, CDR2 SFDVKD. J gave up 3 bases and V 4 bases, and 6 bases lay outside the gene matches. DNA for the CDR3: TGTGCCACCAGTGAAATCGGACAGGGGGAGACAGATACGCAGTATTTT. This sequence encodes CATSEIGQGETDTQYF.

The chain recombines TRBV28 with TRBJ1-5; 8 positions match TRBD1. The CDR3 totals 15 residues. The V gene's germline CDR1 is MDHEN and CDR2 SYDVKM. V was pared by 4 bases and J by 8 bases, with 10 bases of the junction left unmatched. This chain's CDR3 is CASSSEDRDDKPQHF. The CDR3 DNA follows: TGTGCCAGCAGTTCCGAGGACAGGGACGACAAGCCCCAGCATTTT.

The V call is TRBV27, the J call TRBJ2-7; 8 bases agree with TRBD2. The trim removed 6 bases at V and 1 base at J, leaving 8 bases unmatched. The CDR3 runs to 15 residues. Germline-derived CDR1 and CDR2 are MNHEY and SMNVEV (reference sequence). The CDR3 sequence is CASSQALAGSYEQYF. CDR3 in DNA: TGTGCCAGCAGCCAGGCGCTAGCGGGTTCCTACGAGCAGTACTTC.

The CDR3 here is CASKDTGRNTIYF. CDR3 in DNA: TGTGCCAGCAAGGATACGGGGAGAAACACCATATATTTT. The V gene is TRBV12-3 or TRBV12-4, the J gene TRBJ1-3, with D hard to call. The length of the CDR3 is 13 residues. The V and J ends lost 7 bases and 5 bases respectively, with 12 bases between them.

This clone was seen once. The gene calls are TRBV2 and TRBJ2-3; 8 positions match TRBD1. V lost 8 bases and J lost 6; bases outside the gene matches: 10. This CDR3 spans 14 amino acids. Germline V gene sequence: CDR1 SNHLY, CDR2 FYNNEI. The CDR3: CASRTGTQYDTQYF. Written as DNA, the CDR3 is TGTGCCAGCCGGACAGGGACTCAGTATGATACGCAGTATTTT.

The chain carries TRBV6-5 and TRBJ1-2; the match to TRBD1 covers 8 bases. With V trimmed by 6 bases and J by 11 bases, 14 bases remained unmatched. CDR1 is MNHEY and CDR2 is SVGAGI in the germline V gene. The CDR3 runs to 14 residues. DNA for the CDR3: TGTGCCAGCAGCGTGACAGGGGTTAAGGGTGGGTACACCTTC. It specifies CASSVTGVKGGYTF.

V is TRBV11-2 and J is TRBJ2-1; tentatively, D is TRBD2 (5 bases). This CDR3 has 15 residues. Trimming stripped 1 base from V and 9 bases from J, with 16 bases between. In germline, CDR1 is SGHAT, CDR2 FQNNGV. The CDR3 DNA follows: TGTGCCAGCAGCTTAGTAAACGCCCGGGATTTTGAGCAGTTCTTC. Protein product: CASSLVNARDFEQFF. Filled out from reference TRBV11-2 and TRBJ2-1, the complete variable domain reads EAGVAQSPRYKIIEKRQSVAFWCNPISGHATLYWYQQILGQGPKLLIQFQNNGVVDDSQLPKDRFSAERLKGVDSTLKIQPAKLEDSAVYLCASSLVNARDFEQFFGPGTRLTVL.

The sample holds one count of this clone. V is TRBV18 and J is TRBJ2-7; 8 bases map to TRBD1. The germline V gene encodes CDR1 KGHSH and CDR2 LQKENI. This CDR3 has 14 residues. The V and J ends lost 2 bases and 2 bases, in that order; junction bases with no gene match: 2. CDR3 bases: TGTGCCAGCTCACCAAGGACAGGGACCTACGAGCAGTACTTC. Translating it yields CASSPRTGTYEQYF.

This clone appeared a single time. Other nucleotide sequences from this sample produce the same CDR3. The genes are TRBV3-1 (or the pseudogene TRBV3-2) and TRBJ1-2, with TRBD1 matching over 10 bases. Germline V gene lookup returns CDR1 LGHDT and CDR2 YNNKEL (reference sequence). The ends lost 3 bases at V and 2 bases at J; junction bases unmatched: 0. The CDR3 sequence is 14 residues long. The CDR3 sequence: CASSQGQGNYGYTF. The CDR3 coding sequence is TGTGCCAGCAGCCAGGGACAGGGGAACTATGGCTACACCTTC.

The CDR3 region has the DNA TGTGCCATCGGCGAACAGGTGGGCAATCAGCCCCAGCATTTT. It yields the protein CAIGEQVGNQPQHF. This chain links TRBV10-3 with TRBJ1-5; perhaps TRBD1 as D (5 bases). The CDR3 runs to 14 residues. Deletions cut 8 bases from V and 2 bases from J, with 13 bases between. Germline V CDR1 and CDR2: ENHRY, SYGVKD.

The CDR3 is CASSLGVAGVNEQFF. The CDR3 bases are TGTGCCAGCAGCTTAGGGGTAGCGGGAGTGAATGAGCAGTTCTTC. The chain uses TRBV7-9 and TRBJ2-1, with TRBD2 matching over 9 bases. CDR3 length: 15 residues. V dropped 1 base and J dropped 7; count of bases not matched to a gene: 5. The germline gives CDR1 SEHNR, CDR2 FQNEAQ (reference sequence).